This T cell receptor beta chain emerged from a study of yellow fever vaccine responses in identical twins. The study's findings and limits: On the reported evidence, twins' vaccine T cell responses seemed partly convergent and partly personalized.

One entry per CDR3 protein results from TCRdb running MiXCR on the RT-PCR reads. The table shows around 5,000 distinct CDR3 sequences, with roughly 88% occurring only once. The V gene's germline CDR1 is DFQATT and CDR2 SNEGSKA (reference sequence). With 6 bases removed from V and 0 bases from J, the gap between germline ends came to 14 bases. The CDR3 contains 14 residues. The table lists this clonotype with a few counts. Its specificity is unknown. J is TRBJ2-5 and V is TRBV20-1, with D tentatively TRBD1 or TRBD2 (6 bases each). This clonotype was obtained from a woman in her late teens or twenties who received the yellow fever vaccine. Specimen: T cells from blood (PBMCs), unsorted or a sorted subset (not recorded which), collected before or after yellow fever vaccination (not recorded which). The CDR3 DNA reads TGCAGTGCCCCCGGGGGCCCGTACCAAGAGACCCAGTACTTC. Encoded protein: CSAPGGPYQETQYF.